The 26 T cell receptor beta chains in this list originate from one sample, sequenced in a study of shared clonotypes between healthy human individuals. Positively selected for CCR7, the CD45RO-negative cells used as naive CD8 cells excluded terminally differentiated effector memory CD45RA+ cells. This table comes from immunoSEQ multiplex PCR, and its TCRdb copy is limited to in-frame clones, with some not included. The table lists about 1,800,000 clones, about 95% of them singletons. The sequenced sample consisted of naive CD8+ T cells sorted from blood. The receptor set was obtained from a man between 18 and 29 years old in good health.

This clone was recorded once. V is TRBV4-3 and J is TRBJ2-3; the match to TRBD2 covers 7 bases. V lost 4 bases, J lost 0 bases, and 13 bases stayed unmatched. The CDR3 length is 18 residues. The germline CDR1 and CDR2 sequences are LGHNA and YSLEER. The CDR3 sequence is CASSPHPGGGGSTDTQYF. In DNA, the CDR3 is TGCGCCAGCAGCCCTCACCCTGGCGGCGGGGGTAGCACAGATACGCAGTATTTT.

V and J are TRBV6-1 and TRBJ2-7; D ambiguous. CDR3 length equals 16 residues. From germline, CDR1 is MNHNS and CDR2 SASEGT. Trimming removed 3 bases at V and 2 bases at J, with 17 bases between. In DNA, the CDR3 is TGTGCCAGCAGTGACCTGCCGCAGTTAAAACCCTACGAGCAGTACTTC. Protein: CASSDLPQLKPYEQYF.

For this clone: Without the conserved terminal phenylalanine or tryptophan, this CDR3 likely stems from a read error. The limits of the CDR3 on the DNA are not certain, so only TCRdb's listed CDR3 is given. The chain links TRBV29-1 to TRBJ2-7; the table names TRBD2, a call not compared with the DNA. The CDR3 numbers 11 amino acids, ends counted. CDR1 and CDR2 (germline): SQVTM, ANQGSEA. CDR3 protein: CGFRTGLDHHI.

J is TRBJ2-2 and V is TRBV6-5; D is ambiguous. CDR1 is MNHEY, CDR2 SVGAGI, per germline. The CDR3 sequence is 13 residues long. V shed 6 bases and J shed 5 bases, with 10 bases lying between them. The CDR3 DNA reads as TGTGCCAGCAGCTACAAGGAGACCGGGGAGCTGTTTTTT. Its protein is CASSYKETGELFF.

This rearrangement joins TRBV28 to TRBJ1-1; D remains ambiguous. Trimming removed 8 bases from V and 5 bases from J, with 15 bases in between. The CDR3 runs 13 residues. Germline CDR1 and CDR2: MDHEN and SYDVKM. The CDR3 is CASSLVRKTEAFF. CDR3 DNA: TGTGCCAGCTCCCTTGTAAGGAAGACTGAAGCTTTCTTT.

V and J are TRBV7-9 and TRBJ1-3; no reliable D call. The V gene's germline CDR1 is SEHNR and CDR2 FQNEAQ (reference sequence). There are 14 residues in the CDR3. Trimming pared 1 base from V and 9 bases from J, leaving 13 bases between. Here the CDR3 DNA reads TGTGCCAGCAGCTTAGAACAGAACCATGTCACCATATATTTT. Its translation: CASSLEQNHVTIYF.

The chain carries TRBV10-1 and TRBJ1-6; 7 bases match TRBD1. The CDR3 is made up of 18 amino acids. V lost 7 bases, J lost 0 bases, and 12 bases stayed unmatched. Germline-derived CDR1 and CDR2 are WNHNN and SYGVQD (reference sequence). CDR3 DNA: TGCGCCAGCAAAATAACAGGGGAGGGCCTCTCCTATAATTCACCCCTCCACTTT. Translated: CASKITGEGLSYNSPLHF.

The chain uses TRBV7-9 and TRBJ2-2, with TRBD2 identical over 9 bases. With V trimmed by 4 bases and J by 0 bases, 6 bases remained unmatched. Per the germline V gene, CDR1 is SEHNR and CDR2 is FQNEAQ (reference sequence). The CDR3 loop spans 17 amino acids. Written as DNA, the CDR3 is TGTGCCAGCAGCTCTGTAGCGGGAGTGACGAACACCGGGGAGCTGTTTTTT. Translating gives CASSSVAGVTNTGELFF.

This clone was observed once. In the same sample, other DNA sequences code for this CDR3. The J gene is TRBJ1-1, the V gene TRBV18; no reliable D call. The CDR3 is 12 amino acids. V shed 6 bases and J shed 6 bases, with 11 bases lying between them. Looked up from germline, CDR1 is KGHSH and CDR2 is LQKENI. CDR3 sequence reads: CASSPTVSEAFF. The CDR3 region has the DNA TGTGCCAGCTCGCCGACGGTCTCTGAAGCTTTCTTT.

The V call is TRBV5-6, the J call TRBJ1-2; 11 nucleotides match TRBD1. Germline V CDR1 and CDR2: SGHDT, YYEEEE. Trimming took 3 bases from V and 8 from J; bases not matched to a gene: 12. This CDR3 is 16 amino acids long. The DNA for the CDR3 is TGTGCCAGCAGCTCCAAGCCGGGACAGGGGGTTTGGGGCTACACCTTC. This translates into CASSSKPGQGVWGYTF.

This clone was recorded only once. The rearrangement links TRBV2 to TRBJ2-3; possibly TRBD1 for D (5 bases). The V gene lost 5 bases and the J gene lost 3 bases, with 9 bases spanning the gap. CDR1 and CDR2 (germline): SNHLY, FYNNEI. CDR3 length equals 13 residues. This CDR3 reads CASSRDSTDTQYF. In DNA form, the CDR3 reads TGTGCCAGCAGTCGTGACAGTACAGATACGCAGTATTTT. Full variable domain (remainder filled in from reference TRBV2 and TRBJ2-3): EPEVTQTPSHQVTQMGQEVILRCVPISNHLYFYWYRQILGQKVEFLVSFYNNEISEKSEIFDDQFSVERPDGSNFTLKIRSTKLEDSAMYFCASSRDSTDTQYFGPGTRLTVL.

V is TRBV6-1 and J is TRBJ1-2, with TRBD1 matching 7 bases. With 4 bases clipped from V and 5 bases from J, the junction kept 7 bases outside the gene matches. The germline CDR1 and CDR2 sequences are MNHNS and SASEGT. The CDR3 contains 14 residues. Written as DNA, the CDR3 is TGTGCCAGCAGTGCGGGGGAGGGGGCATATGGCTACACCTTC. Protein product: CASSAGEGAYGYTF.

This clone showed up just once. The chain couples TRBV9 to TRBJ1-2, with D uncertain. Germline V gene sequence: CDR1 SGDLS, CDR2 YYNGEE. V was trimmed by 4 bases and J by 4 bases, leaving 17 bases between them. The CDR3 is 15 amino acids. CDR3 bases: TGTGCCAGCAGCACGTCGAGGACTTGGTCCTATGGCTACACCTTC. The encoded protein is CASSTSRTWSYGYTF.

Only one count was recorded for this clone. The V and J genes are TRBV11-2 and TRBJ2-7; D may be TRBD1 (6 bases). The CDR3 sequence is 13 residues long. Germline V lookup: CDR1 SGHAT, CDR2 FQNNGV. Trimming cost V 5 bases and J 5 bases, with 13 bases left between them. The CDR3 spells CASSGDRSHEQYF. The DNA for the CDR3 is TGTGCCAGCAGCGGAGACAGGTCCCACGAGCAGTACTTC.

The chain joins TRBV19 to TRBJ2-3; 8 positions agree with TRBD2. Germline lookup yields CDR1 LNHDA and CDR2 SQIVND (reference sequence). The CDR3 totals 15 residues. The J segment lost 5 bases and the V segment lost 2 bases, leaving 6 bases of the junction unmatched. CDR3 sequence reads: CASSISSGKLDTQYF. CDR3 nucleotides: TGTGCCAGTAGTATAAGTAGCGGGAAGTTAGATACGCAGTATTTT. Full variable domain (rest looked up from reference TRBV19 and TRBJ2-3): DGGITQSPKYLFRKEGQNVTLSCEQNLNHDAMYWYRQDPGQGLRLIYYSQIVNDFQKGDIAEGYSVSREKKESFPLTVTSAQKNPTAFYLCASSISSGKLDTQYFGPGTRLTVL.

The CDR3 sequence: CASSQGRGDGYTF. The DNA for the CDR3 is TGCGCCAGCAGCCAAGGCAGGGGGGATGGCTACACCTTC. V gene TRBV4-1 combines with J gene TRBJ1-2; the match to TRBD1 covers 7 bases. The junction had 2 bases not matched to a gene; V was cut back by 1 base and J by 6 bases. CDR3 length: 13 residues. Germline lookup yields CDR1 MGHRA and CDR2 YSYEKL.

The chain combines TRBV27 with TRBJ2-1; 10 nucleotides align to TRBD2. Germline CDR1 reads MNHEY; CDR2 reads SMNVEV (reference sequence). Germline trimming cut 6 bases from V and 6 bases from J; bases unmatched to any gene: 5. The CDR3 consists of 14 residues. CDR3 sequence: CASRRLAGANEQFF. In DNA, the CDR3 is TGTGCCAGCAGGCGGCTAGCGGGGGCCAATGAGCAGTTCTTC.

As regards this clone: The sample contains more than one DNA sequence encoding this CDR3. The chain uses TRBV27 and TRBJ1-5, with 8 bases fitting TRBD1. CDR1 MNHEY and CDR2 SMNVEV come from the germline V gene (reference sequence). V was pared by 3 bases and J by 3 bases, with 1 base of the junction left unmatched. The CDR3 contains 14 residues. The DNA for the CDR3 is TGTGCCAGCAGTTTGACAGGGGTCAATCAGCCCCAGCATTTT. It encodes CASSLTGVNQPQHF.

A remark on this clone: Other DNA sequences in this specimen translate into the identical CDR3. V is TRBV7-9 and J is TRBJ2-7; D is unclear. The CDR3 has 12 residues. Germline V gives CDR1 SEHNR, CDR2 FQNEAQ (reference sequence). V was pared by 2 bases and J by 5 bases, with 7 bases between. This chain's CDR3 is CASSLIGDEQYF. The CDR3, as DNA: TGTGCCAGCAGCTTAATCGGAGACGAGCAGTACTTC.

Worth noting for this clone: Other DNA sequences of this sample code for an identical CDR3. The gene calls are TRBV29-1 and TRBJ2-3, with a weak D call TRBD1 (5 bases). V lost 4 bases and J 1 base, leaving 6 bases between the germline ends. CDR3 length equals 12 residues. Looked up from germline, CDR1 is SQVTM and CDR2 is ANQGSEA. The CDR3 DNA sequence: TGCAGCGTTGGGGGCGGCACAGATACGCAGTATTTT. Protein: CSVGGGTDTQYF.

The chain recombines TRBV16 with TRBJ1-1; D is possibly TRBD1 (6 bases). Between the trimmed V and J ends, which lost 6 bases and 3 bases, there was a span of 23 bases. The CDR3 has 17 residues. Germline V CDR1 and CDR2: KGHSY, FQNENV. The CDR3 coding sequence is TGTGCCAGCAGACTGTCGTCGGGGGGGCCGGGGGACACTGAAGCTTTCTTT. This sequence encodes CASRLSSGGPGDTEAFF.

With regard to this clone: One end of the junction is discordant with germline, which a read error may explain. This sample also contains other DNA sequences that code for the same CDR3. The chain uses TRBV9 and TRBJ1-2, with D possibly matching TRBD1 (6 bases). The CDR3 has 12 amino acids. The V gene's germline CDR1 is SGDLS and CDR2 YYNGEE. The CDR3 loop is CASSGRGYGYTF. In DNA, the CDR3 is TGTGCCAGTAGCGGCAGGGGCTATGGCTACACCTTC.

This clone appeared a few times. Other DNA sequences in the same sample also yield this CDR3. The V call is TRBV28, the J call TRBJ2-7, with D perhaps TRBD1 (6 bases). V was shortened by 6 bases and J by 2 bases, with 11 bases between the two germline ends. Germline CDR1 MDHEN, CDR2 SYDVKM. This CDR3 contains 13 residues. The CDR3 is CASSLRGAYEQYF. The DNA for the CDR3 is TGTGCCAGCAGCCTCAGGGGTGCCTACGAGCAGTACTTC.

A few counts support this clone. V gene TRBV30 combines with J gene TRBJ1-1, with unresolved D. CDR1 and CDR2 from the germline V gene are GTSNPN and SVGIG (reference sequence). This CDR3 has 12 residues. Trimming stripped 2 bases from V and 6 bases from J, with 10 bases between. CDR3 in DNA: TGTGCCTGGAGTCCTGAGGGCTCTGAAGCTTTCTTT. Translated, it gives CAWSPEGSEAFF. Filled out from reference TRBV30 and TRBJ1-1, the complete variable domain reads SQTIHQWPATLVQPVGSPLSLECTVEGTSNPNLYWYRQAAGRGLQLLFYSVGIGQISSEVPQNLSASRPQDRQFILSSKKLLLSDSGFYLCAWSPEGSEAFFGQGTRLTVV.

V gene TRBV11-2 combines with J gene TRBJ2-7; D uncertain. There are 17 residues in the CDR3. Trimming stripped 5 bases from V and 5 bases from J, with 25 bases between. Germline CDR1 is SGHAT and CDR2 is FQNNGV. The CDR3 region is CASSPLGGALTGDEQYF. The CDR3 nucleotides are TGTGCCAGCAGCCCCTTGGGCGGCGCTTTAACTGGGGACGAGCAGTACTTC.

V gene TRBV10-3 combines with J gene TRBJ2-5, with unresolved D. Trimming shortened V by 6 bases and J by 3 bases, and 11 bases separated the two germline ends. CDR1 ENHRY and CDR2 SYGVKD come from the germline V gene. The CDR3 sequence is 13 residues long. CDR3 sequence reads: CAIRNRAEETQYF. CDR3 sequence (DNA): TGTGCCATCAGGAACCGGGCAGAAGAGACCCAGTACTTC.